Listed below are T cell receptor beta chains from one sample, sequenced in a study of shared clonotypes between healthy human individuals. Libraries were prepared by immunoSEQ multiplex PCR; TCRdb keeps only in-frame clonotypes and omits some of them. The sample gives around 1.6 million clones, approximately 98% of which show up once; about 0.4% is in the top ten. Sequenced input: naive CD4+ T cells sorted from blood. These receptors originate from a young man in good health. Both conserved end residues are part of each CDR3. The D gene is left open where the match is weak. Rows may omit the clone size; those that give it use once, few, many or a size class.

-,-,TRBV5-1,TRBJ2-2,TGCGCCAGCAGCTTGGACAACACCGGGGAGCTGTTTTTT,CASSLDNTGELFF
-,-,TRBV12-2,TRBJ2-7,TGTGCAAGTCGCCACCGGGACTACCCTCCCTACGAGCAGTACTTC,CASRHRDYPPYEQYF
-,-,TRBV6-5,TRBJ1-5,TGTGCCAGCAGTTACGGGGTACGTGATCAGCCCCAGCATTTT,CASSYGVRDQPQHF
-,-,TRBV11-3,TRBJ2-2,TGTGCCAGCAGCTTAGGGACAGATAACACCGGGGAGCTGTTTTTT,CASSLGTDNTGELFF
-,TRBD1,TRBV9,TRBJ1-2,TGTGCCAGCAGCCAGATGACAGGGGCTGGCTATGGCTACACCTTC,CASSQMTGAGYGYTF
-,-,TRBV7-2,TRBJ1-1,TGTGCCAGCAGGGTCAGGGGCACTGAAGCTTTCTTT,CASRVRGTEAFF
-,-,TRBV2,TRBJ2-2,TGTGCCAGCAGCTGGACACCCTCGAACACCGGGGAGCTGTTTTTT,CASSWTPSNTGELFF
once,TRBD2,TRBV27,TRBJ2-1,TGTGCCAGCCGGGGGGTTTGGGTTAATGAGCAGTTCTTC,CASRGVWVNEQFF
-,TRBD2,TRBV15,TRBJ2-3,TGTGCCACCAGCAGAGTTAGCGGGACAAGCACAGATACGCAGTATTTT,CATSRVSGTSTDTQYF
-,-,TRBV28,TRBJ1-1,TGTGCCACCAAACCCCACATAAGGTGGGGCACTGAAGCTTTCTTT,CATKPHIRWGTEAFF
-,-,TRBV11-2,TRBJ2-7,TGTGCCAGCAGCCTAGCCGGGAGATTTTATTACGAGCAGTACTTC,CASSLAGRFYYEQYF
-,-,TRBV5-4,TRBJ2-2,TGTGCCAGCAGCTCGGGACACTCCATCGCCGGGGAGCTGTTTTTT,CASSSGHSIAGELFF
-,-,TRBV6-5,TRBJ2-1,TGTGCCAGCAGTTCAGACACGAGCTCCTACAATGAGCAGTTCTTC,CASSSDTSSYNEQFF
-,-,TRBV20-1,TRBJ2-5,TGCAGTGCTAGACAGGAAGAGACCCAGTACTTC,CSARQEETQYF
-,TRBD1,TRBV4-1,TRBJ2-7,TGCGCCAGCAGCCAAACCGGGACAGGGGCCTACGAGCAGTACTTC,CASSQTGTGAYEQYF
-,-,TRBV6-1,TRBJ1-3,TGTGCCAGCACGCTACAAACCGGAAACACCATATATTTT,CASTLQTGNTIYF
-,-,TRBV5-5,TRBJ1-4,TGTGCCAGCAGCCGAGGAGACCTTAATGAAAAACTGTTTTTT,CASSRGDLNEKLFF
-,TRBD1,TRBV4-1,TRBJ2-1,TGCGCCAGCAGCCAAGAAGTCGGACAGGCCATATACAATGAGCAGTTCTTC,CASSQEVGQAIYNEQFF
-,-,TRBV7-2,TRBJ1-4,TGTGCCAGCAGTCATCAACACCAGCTCAATGAAAAACTGTTTTTT,CASSHQHQLNEKLFF
-,-,TRBV7-7,TRBJ2-2,TGTGCTAGCAGCTCGGGACAGGGGATAGCGGGAGCGGTGACCGGGGAGCTGTTTTTT,CASSSGQGIAGAVTGELFF
-,-,TRBV28,TRBJ1-4,TGTGCCAGCAGTTTTTCAGGGGTTGGGGCTAATGAAAAACTGTTTTTT,CASSFSGVGANEKLFF
few,-,TRBV28,TRBJ1-2,TGTGCCAGCAGTTTATCGGGGTATGGCTACACCTTC,CASSLSGYGYTF
-,-,TRBV6-6,TRBJ2-1,TGTGCCAGCAGTTACTCGAGAACGAGGCCCGAAAATGAGCAGTTCTTC,CASSYSRTRPENEQFF
-,-,TRBV27,TRBJ2-1,TGTGCCAGCAGTTTACGACGGTGGGAACATGAGCAGTTCTTC,CASSLRRWEHEQFF
-,-,TRBV5-1,TRBJ1-2,TGCGCCCGCAGCTTGGTGGGGGCAGGGGAAGGTGGCTACACCTTC,CARSLVGAGEGGYTF
-,-,TRBV7-6,TRBJ1-1,TGTGCCAGCAGCCAAGGAGTGTCCACTGAAGCTTTCTTT,CASSQGVSTEAFF
-,-,TRBV28,TRBJ1-5,TGTGCCAGCAGTTCTCGGGGCCAACCCTTTAGCAATCAGCCCCAGCATTTT,CASSSRGQPFSNQPQHF
once,TRBD1,TRBV9,TRBJ2-2,TGTGCCAGCAGCGGAAAGGACAGGGCGAACACCGGGGAGCTGTTTTTT,CASSGKDRANTGELFF
once,-,TRBV6-1,TRBJ2-7,TGTGCCAGCAGTGAAGGGCCCGGGACGCTGCACTACGAGCAGTACTTC,CASSEGPGTLHYEQYF
-,-,TRBV2,TRBJ2-7,TGTGCCAGCAGGCCTACACGGCAACCGTACGAGCAGTACTTC,CASRPTRQPYEQYF
-,-,TRBV5-4,TRBJ1-1,TGTGCCAGCAGCTTGGGGTCGTTGAACACTGAAGCTTTCTTT,CASSLGSLNTEAFF
-,-,TRBV5-4,TRBJ2-7,TGTGCCAGCAGCTTAGGGGAGTCCTACGAGCAGTACTTC,CASSLGESYEQYF
-,-,TRBV10-3,TRBJ2-2,TGTGCCATCAGTGACAGGTCGGCGAACACCGGGGAGCTGTTTTTT,CAISDRSANTGELFF
-,-,TRBV4-1,TRBJ1-2,TGCGCCAGCAGCCAACCATCCGCCGACAGCTATGGCTACACCTTC,CASSQPSADSYGYTF
-,TRBD1,TRBV27,TRBJ2-7,TGTGCCAGCAGTTTCCTGACAGGGAGCTACGAGCAGTACTTC,CASSFLTGSYEQYF
-,-,TRBV7-9,TRBJ2-5,TGTGCCAGCAGCTTTGGGGGAATGGAGACCCAGTACTTC,CASSFGGMETQYF
-,TRBD2,TRBV2,TRBJ2-1,TGTGCCAGCAGTAATCTAGCGGGAGAGCAGTTCTTC,CASSNLAGEQFF
-,TRBD1,TRBV28,TRBJ2-7,TGTGCCAGCAGTTTAAACAGGGGGCTCGAGCAGTACTTC,CASSLNRGLEQYF
-,-,TRBV7-3,TRBJ2-2,TGTGCCAGCAGCTTTTCTGGGACCGCCGGGGAGCTGTTTTTT,CASSFSGTAGELFF
-,TRBD2,TRBV10-3,TRBJ2-1,TGTGCCATCAGTGATGGTCTAGCGGGAGACACTGAGCAGTTCTTC,CAISDGLAGDTEQFF
-,-,TRBV30,TRBJ1-5,TGTGCCTGGAGTGAAGGGGACGGTCCCCATCAGCCCCAGCATTTT,CAWSEGDGPHQPQHF
-,TRBD2,TRBV9,TRBJ2-3,TGTGCCAGCAGCGTAGCTACGGGACTACTGAACACAGATACGCAGTATTTT,CASSVATGLLNTDTQYF
-,-,TRBV5-1,TRBJ1-1,TGCGCCAGCAGCGACAGCTCTAGGGGTCGTACTGAAGCTTTCTTT,CASSDSSRGRTEAFF
once,-,TRBV11-3,TRBJ2-5,TGTGCCAGCAGCTTGGCGGGTTGGGAGACCCAGTACTTC,CASSLAGWETQYF
-,-,TRBV29-1,TRBJ2-6,TGCAGCGTTGTTCGCCCCTTATCTGGGGCCAACGTCCTGACTTTC,CSVVRPLSGANVLTF
-,TRBD2,TRBV29-1,TRBJ2-3,TGCAGCGTCTATACTCTAGGGACTAGTGTGACAGATACGCAGTATTTT,CSVYTLGTSVTDTQYF
-,TRBD2,TRBV14,TRBJ2-1,TGTGCCAGCAGCCAGGGGGGGACTAGCGGGCCCCCGAGCTCCTACAATGAGCAGTTCTTC,CASSQGGTSGPPSSYNEQFF
-,-,TRBV5-5,TRBJ2-3,TGTGCCAGCCGCCCCGGGGCTAGCCCCACAGATACGCAGTATTTT,CASRPGASPTDTQYF
-,TRBD2,TRBV7-8,TRBJ2-3,TGTGCCAGCAGCTTAGCGGGCCTAGCGGGAGTAGATACGCAGTATTTT,CASSLAGLAGVDTQYF
-,TRBD1,TRBV10-3,TRBJ2-5,TGTGCCATCAGTGACTTGAGCCCGGGACAGGGTACAGAGACCCAGTACTTC,CAISDLSPGQGTETQYF
-,TRBD2,TRBV28,TRBJ2-2,TGTGCCGGGGGGGTGACCCACACCGGGGAGCTGTTTTTT,CAGGVTHTGELFF
-,TRBD2,TRBV19,TRBJ2-6,TGTGCCAGTACCTCCGGGAGGGAGGGGGCCAACGTCCTGACTTTC,CASTSGREGANVLTF
-,-,TRBV5-6,TRBJ2-7,TGTGCCAGTGGGGGAGTCGGGGCGCATTACGAGCAGTACTTC,CASGGVGAHYEQYF